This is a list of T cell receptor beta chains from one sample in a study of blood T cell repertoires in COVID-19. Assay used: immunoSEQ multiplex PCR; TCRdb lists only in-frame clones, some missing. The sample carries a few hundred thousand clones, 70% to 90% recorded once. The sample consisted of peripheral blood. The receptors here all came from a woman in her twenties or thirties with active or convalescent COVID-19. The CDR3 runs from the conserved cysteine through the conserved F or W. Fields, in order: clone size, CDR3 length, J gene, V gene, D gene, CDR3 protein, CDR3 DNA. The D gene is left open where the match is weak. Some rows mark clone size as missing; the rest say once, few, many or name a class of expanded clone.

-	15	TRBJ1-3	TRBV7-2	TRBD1	CASSFDRASVNTIYF	TGTGCCAGCAGCTTCGACAGGGCGTCGGTAAACACCATATATTTT
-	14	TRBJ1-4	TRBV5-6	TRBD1	CASSLDRLNEKLFF	TGTGCCAGCAGCCTGGACAGGCTTAATGAAAAACTGTTTTTT
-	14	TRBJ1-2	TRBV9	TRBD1	CASSTGGGDYGYTF	TGTGCCAGCAGTACAGGGGGCGGGGACTATGGCTACACCTTC
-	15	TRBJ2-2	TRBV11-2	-	CASSPGLGNTGELFF	TGTGCCAGCAGCCCGGGACTGGGCAACACCGGGGAGCTGTTTTTT
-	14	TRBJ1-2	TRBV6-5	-	CASTQGYRAYGYTF	TGTGCCAGCACGCAGGGGTATAGGGCCTATGGCTACACCTTC
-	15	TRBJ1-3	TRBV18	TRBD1	CASSQGQGSGNTIYF	TGTGCCAGCTCACAAGGACAGGGCTCTGGAAACACCATATATTTT
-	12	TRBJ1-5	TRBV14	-	CASSQQGAPQHF	TGTGCCAGCAGCCAACAGGGCGCGCCCCAGCATTTT
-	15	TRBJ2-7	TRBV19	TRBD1	CASSTRQGPHYEQYF	TGTGCCAGTAGTACCAGACAGGGGCCGCACTACGAGCAGTACTTC
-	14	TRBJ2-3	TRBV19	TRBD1	CASNPGGQADTQYF	TGTGCCAGTAATCCAGGGGGCCAGGCAGATACGCAGTATTTT
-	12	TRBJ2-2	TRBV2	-	CARETGPGELFF	TGTGCCAGAGAAACAGGTCCCGGGGAGCTGTTTTTT
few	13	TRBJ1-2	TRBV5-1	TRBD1	CASSLEGARGYTF	TGCGCCAGCAGCTTGGAGGGGGCGCGGGGCTACACCTTC
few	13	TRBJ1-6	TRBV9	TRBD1	CASSATGVSPLHF	TGTGCCAGCAGCGCGACAGGGGTTTCACCCCTCCACTTT
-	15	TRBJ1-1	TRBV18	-	CASSPRGSLNTEAFF	TGTGCCAGCTCCCCAAGAGGTTCTTTGAACACTGAAGCTTTCTTT
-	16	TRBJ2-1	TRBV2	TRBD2	CASSEVRGGAYNEQFF	TGTGCCAGCAGTGAAGTTAGGGGAGGGGCCTACAATGAGCAGTTCTTC
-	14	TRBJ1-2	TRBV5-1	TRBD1	CASSPGQGGYGYTF	TGCGCCAGCAGCCCAGGACAGGGAGGGTATGGCTACACCTTC
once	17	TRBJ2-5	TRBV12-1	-	CASSVPPGRRARETQYF	TGTGCCAGCAGCGTCCCCCCGGGCAGGAGGGCTCGAGAGACCCAGTACTTC
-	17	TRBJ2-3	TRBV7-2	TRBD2	CASSLRAGGASTDTQYF	TGTGCCAGCAGCTTGAGAGCGGGGGGCGCTTCCACCGATACGCAGTATTTT
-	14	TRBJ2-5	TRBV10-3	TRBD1	CAIKVGTGIETQYF	TGTGCCATCAAGGTCGGGACAGGAATTGAGACCCAGTACTTC
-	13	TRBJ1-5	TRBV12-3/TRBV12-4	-	CASSQQGPQPQHF	TGTGCCAGCAGCCAACAGGGTCCCCAGCCCCAGCATTTT
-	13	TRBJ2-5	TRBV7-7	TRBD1	CASSRQGIETQYF	TGTGCTAGCAGCCGACAGGGGATAGAGACCCAGTACTTC
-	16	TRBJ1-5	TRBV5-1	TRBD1	CASSTTPMDRGVILHF	TGCGCCAGCAGCACGACCCCCATGGACAGGGGAGTTATTTTGCATTTT
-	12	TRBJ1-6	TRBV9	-	CASNRDNSPLHF	TGTGCCAGCAACAGGGATAATTCACCCCTCCACTTT
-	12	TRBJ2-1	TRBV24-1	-	CATRSSYNEQFF	TGTGCCACCCGTAGCTCCTACAATGAGCAGTTCTTC
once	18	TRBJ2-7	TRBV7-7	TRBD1	CASSLHPGQGGSYYEQYF	TGTGCTAGCAGCTTACATCCGGGACAGGGGGGCTCCTACTACGAGCAGTACTTC
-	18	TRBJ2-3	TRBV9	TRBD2	CASSLSGASGDSTDTQYF	TGTGCCAGCAGCCTCTCCGGGGCTAGCGGGGATAGCACAGATACGCAGTATTTT
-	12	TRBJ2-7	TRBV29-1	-	CSVGSRVGEQYF	TGCAGCGTTGGAAGCAGGGTGGGGGAGCAGTACTTC